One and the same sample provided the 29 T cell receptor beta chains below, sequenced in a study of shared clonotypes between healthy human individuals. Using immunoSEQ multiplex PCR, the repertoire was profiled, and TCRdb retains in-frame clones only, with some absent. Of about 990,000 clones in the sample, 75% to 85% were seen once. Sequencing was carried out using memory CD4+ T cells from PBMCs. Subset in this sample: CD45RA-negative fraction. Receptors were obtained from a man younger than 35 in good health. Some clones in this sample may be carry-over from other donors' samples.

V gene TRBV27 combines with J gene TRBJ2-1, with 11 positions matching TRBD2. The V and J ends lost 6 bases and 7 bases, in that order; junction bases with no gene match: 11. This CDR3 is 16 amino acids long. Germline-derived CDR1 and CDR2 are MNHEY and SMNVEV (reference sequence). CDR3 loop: CASRPTSGKRGNEQFF. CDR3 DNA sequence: TGTGCCAGCAGACCGACTAGCGGGAAGCGTGGGAATGAGCAGTTCTTC.

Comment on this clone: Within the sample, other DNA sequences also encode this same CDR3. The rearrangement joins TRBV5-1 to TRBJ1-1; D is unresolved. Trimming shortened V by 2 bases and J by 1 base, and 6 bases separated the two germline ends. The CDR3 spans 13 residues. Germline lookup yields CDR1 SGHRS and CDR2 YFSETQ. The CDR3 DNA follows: TGCGCCAGCAGCTTATTAGGGAACACTGAAGCTTTCTTT. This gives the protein CASSLLGNTEAFF.

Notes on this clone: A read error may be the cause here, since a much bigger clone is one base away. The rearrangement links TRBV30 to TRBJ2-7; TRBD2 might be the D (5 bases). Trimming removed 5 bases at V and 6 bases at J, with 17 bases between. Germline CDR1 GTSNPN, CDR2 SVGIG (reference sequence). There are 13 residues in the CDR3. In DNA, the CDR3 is TGTGCCTGGGACGAACTAGGGCCGCTCGAGCAGTACTTC. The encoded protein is CAWDELGPLEQYF.

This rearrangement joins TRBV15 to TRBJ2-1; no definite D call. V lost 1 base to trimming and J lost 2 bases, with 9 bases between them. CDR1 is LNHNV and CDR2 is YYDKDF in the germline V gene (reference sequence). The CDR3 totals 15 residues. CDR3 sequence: CATSRVQLTYNEQFF. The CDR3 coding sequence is TGTGCCACCAGCAGAGTCCAGCTTACCTACAATGAGCAGTTCTTC.

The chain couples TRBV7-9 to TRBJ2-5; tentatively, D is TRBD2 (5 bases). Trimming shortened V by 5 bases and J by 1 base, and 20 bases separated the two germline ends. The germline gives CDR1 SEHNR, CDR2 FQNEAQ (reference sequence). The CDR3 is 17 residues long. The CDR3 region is CASSLGMGIGFQETQYF. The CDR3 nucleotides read TGTGCCAGCAGCCTCGGGATGGGCATTGGCTTCCAAGAGACCCAGTACTTC.

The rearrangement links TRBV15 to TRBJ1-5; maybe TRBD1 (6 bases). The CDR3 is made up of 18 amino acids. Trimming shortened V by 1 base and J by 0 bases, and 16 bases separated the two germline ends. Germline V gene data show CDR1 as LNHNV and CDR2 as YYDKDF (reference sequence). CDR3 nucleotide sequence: TGTGCCACCAGCAGAGTATTTGGGGGGCTCTCTAGCAATCAGCCCCAGCATTTT. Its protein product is CATSRVFGGLSSNQPQHF.

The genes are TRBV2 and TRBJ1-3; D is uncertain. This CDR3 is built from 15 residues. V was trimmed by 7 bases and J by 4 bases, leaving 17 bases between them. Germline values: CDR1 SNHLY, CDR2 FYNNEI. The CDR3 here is CASTGGLFMGNTIYF. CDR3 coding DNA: TGTGCCAGCACCGGTGGACTCTTCATGGGAAACACCATATATTTT.

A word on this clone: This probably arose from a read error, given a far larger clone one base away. The CDR3 spells CSGGDGGYSYTF. For the CDR3, the DNA is TGCAGCGGCGGGGACGGGGGCTATAGCTACACCTTC. V and J are TRBV29-1 and TRBJ1-2; D might be TRBD1 (6 bases). This CDR3 has 12 residues. Germline CDR1 reads SQVTM; CDR2 reads ANQGSEA.

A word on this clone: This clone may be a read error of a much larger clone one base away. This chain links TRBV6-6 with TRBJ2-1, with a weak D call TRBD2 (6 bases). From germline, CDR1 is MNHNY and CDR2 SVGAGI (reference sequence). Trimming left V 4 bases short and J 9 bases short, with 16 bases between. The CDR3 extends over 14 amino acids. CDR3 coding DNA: TGTGCCAGCAGTTGCGCGGGGTTGGGAGTTGAGCAGTTCTTC. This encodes CASSCAGLGVEQFF.

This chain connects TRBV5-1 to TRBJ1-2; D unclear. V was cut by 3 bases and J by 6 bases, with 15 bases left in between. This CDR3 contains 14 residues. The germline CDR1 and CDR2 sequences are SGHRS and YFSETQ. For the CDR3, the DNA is TGCGCCAGCAGCTCCTTTGCCTTCCGCGATGGCTACACCTTC. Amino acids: CASSSFAFRDGYTF.

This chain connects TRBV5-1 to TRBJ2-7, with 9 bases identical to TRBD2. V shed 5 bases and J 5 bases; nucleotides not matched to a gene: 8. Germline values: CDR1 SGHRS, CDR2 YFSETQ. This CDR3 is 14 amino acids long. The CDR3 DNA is TGCGCCAGCAGACTACCCGTAGCGGGAGACGAGCAGTACTTC. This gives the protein CASRLPVAGDEQYF.

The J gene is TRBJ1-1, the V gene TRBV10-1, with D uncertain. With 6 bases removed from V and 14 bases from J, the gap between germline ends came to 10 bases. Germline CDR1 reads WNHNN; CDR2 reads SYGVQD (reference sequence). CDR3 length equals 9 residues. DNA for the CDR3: TGCGCCAGCAGCCCCGAATGGTTCTTT. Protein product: CASSPEWFF.

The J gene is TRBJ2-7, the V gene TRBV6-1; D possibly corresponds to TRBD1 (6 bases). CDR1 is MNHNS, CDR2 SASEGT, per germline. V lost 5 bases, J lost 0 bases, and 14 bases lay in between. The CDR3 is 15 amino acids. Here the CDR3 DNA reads TGTGCCAGCAGTCCCACGGCACAGGGCTCCTACGAGCAGTACTTC. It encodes CASSPTAQGSYEQYF.

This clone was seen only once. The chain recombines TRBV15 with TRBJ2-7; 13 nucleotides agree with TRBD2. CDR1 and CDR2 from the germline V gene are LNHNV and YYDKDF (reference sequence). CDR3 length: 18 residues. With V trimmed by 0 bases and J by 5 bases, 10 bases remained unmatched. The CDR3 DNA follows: TGTGCCACCAGCAGAGACATCCTTTGGACTAGCGGGAGCCACGAGCAGTACTTC. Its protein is CATSRDILWTSGSHEQYF.

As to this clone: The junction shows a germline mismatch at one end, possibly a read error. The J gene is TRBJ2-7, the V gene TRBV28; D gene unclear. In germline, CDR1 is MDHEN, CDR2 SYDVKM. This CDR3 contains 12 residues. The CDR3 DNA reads TGTGCCAGCAGTGTGTTCCCGACACCCCCCCTCTTC. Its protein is CASSVFPTPPLF.

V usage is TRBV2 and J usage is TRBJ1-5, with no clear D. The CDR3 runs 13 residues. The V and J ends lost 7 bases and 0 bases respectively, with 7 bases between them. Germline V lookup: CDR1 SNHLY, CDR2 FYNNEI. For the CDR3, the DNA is TGTGCCAGCAAGGCTTATAGCAATCAGCCCCAGCATTTT. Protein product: CASKAYSNQPQHF.

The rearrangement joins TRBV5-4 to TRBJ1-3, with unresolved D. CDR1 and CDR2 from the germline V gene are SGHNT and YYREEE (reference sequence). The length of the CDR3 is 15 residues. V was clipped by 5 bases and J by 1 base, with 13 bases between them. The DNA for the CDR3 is TGTGCCAGCAGGAGGTGGGCGGCATCTGGAAACACCATATATTTT. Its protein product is CASRRWAASGNTIYF.

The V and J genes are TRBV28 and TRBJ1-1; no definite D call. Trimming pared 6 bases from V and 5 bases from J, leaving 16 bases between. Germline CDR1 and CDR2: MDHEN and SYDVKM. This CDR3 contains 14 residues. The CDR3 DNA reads TGTGCCAGCAGCACCGGAGGGAAAAATACTGAAGCTTTCTTT. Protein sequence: CASSTGGKNTEAFF. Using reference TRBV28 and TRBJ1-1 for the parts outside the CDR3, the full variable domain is DVKVTQSSRYLVKRTGEKVFLECVQDMDHENMFWYRQDPGLGLRLIYFSYDVKMKEKGDIPEGYSVSREKKERFSLILESASTNQTSMYLCASSTGGKNTEAFFGQGTRLTVV.

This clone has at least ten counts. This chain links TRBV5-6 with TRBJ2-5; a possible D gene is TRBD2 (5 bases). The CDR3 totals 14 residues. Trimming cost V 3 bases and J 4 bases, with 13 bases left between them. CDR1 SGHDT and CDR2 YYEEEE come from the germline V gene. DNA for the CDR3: TGTGCCAGCAGCTCGCCGGGAATCAGAGAGACCCAGTACTTC. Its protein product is CASSSPGIRETQYF.

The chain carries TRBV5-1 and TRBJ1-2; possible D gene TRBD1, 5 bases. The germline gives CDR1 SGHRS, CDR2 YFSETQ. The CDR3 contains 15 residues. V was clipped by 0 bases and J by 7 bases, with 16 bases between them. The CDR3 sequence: CASSLDDGGNGGYTF. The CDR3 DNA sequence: TGCGCCAGCAGCTTGGACGATGGGGGAAACGGTGGCTACACCTTC.

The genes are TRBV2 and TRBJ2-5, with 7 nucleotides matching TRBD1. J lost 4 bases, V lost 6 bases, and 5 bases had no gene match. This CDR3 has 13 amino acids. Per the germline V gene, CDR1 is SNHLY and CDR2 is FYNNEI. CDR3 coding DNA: TGTGCCAGCAGGGCACAGGGGATAGAGACCCAGTACTTC. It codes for CASRAQGIETQYF.

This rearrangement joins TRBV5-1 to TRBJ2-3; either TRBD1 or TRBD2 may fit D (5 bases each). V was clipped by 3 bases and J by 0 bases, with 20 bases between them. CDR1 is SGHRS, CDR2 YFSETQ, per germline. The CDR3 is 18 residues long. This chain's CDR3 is CASSSIPSGAGSTDTQYF. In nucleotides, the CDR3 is TGCGCCAGCAGCTCCATCCCCTCCGGGGCAGGGAGCACAGATACGCAGTATTTT.

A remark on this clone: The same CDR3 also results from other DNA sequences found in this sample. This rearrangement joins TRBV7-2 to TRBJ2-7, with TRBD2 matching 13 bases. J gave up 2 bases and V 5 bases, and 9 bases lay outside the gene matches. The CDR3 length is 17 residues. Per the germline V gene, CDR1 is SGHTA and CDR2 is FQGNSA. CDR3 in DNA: TGTGCCAGCAGCCTCCAAGGACTAGCGGGAGATCCCTACGAGCAGTACTTC. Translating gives CASSLQGLAGDPYEQYF.

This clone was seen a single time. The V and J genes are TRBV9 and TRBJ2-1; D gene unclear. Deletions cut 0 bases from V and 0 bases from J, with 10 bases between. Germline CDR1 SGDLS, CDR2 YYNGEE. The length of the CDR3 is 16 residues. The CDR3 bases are TGTGCCAGCAGCGTAGCTACCTGGAGCTCCTACAATGAGCAGTTCTTC. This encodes CASSVATWSSYNEQFF.

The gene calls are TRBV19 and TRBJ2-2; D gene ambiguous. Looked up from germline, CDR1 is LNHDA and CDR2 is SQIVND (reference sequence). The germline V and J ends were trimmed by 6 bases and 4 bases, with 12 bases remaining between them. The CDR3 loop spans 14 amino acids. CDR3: CASSSRVITGELFF. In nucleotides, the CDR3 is TGTGCCAGTAGCTCCCGCGTGATCACCGGGGAGCTGTTTTTT.

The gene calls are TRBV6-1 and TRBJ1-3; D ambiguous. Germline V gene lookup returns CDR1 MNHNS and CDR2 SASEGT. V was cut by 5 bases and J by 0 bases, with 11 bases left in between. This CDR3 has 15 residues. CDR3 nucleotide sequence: TGTGCCAGCAGTCAGCAGTCCATCTCTGGAAACACCATATATTTT. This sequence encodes CASSQQSISGNTIYF.

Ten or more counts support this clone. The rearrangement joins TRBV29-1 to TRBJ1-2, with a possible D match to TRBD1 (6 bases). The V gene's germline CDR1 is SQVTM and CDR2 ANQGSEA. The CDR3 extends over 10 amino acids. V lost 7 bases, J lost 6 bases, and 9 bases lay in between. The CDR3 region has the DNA TGCAGCGCCTACAGGGATGGCTACACCTTC. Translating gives CSAYRDGYTF.

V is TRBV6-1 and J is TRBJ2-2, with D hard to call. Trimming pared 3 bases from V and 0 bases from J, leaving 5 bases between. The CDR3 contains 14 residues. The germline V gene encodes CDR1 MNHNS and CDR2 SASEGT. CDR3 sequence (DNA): TGTGCCAGCAGTGAGCAGCCGAACACCGGGGAGCTGTTTTTT. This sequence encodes CASSEQPNTGELFF.

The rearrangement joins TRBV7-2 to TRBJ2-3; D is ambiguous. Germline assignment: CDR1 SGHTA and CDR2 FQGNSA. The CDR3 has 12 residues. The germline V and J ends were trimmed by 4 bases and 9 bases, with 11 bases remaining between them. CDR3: CASSSPTETQYF. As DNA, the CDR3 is TGTGCCAGCAGCTCCCCGACGGAAACGCAGTATTTT.